Following are 31 T cell receptor beta chains from one sample sequenced in a study of graft-versus-host responses after intestinal transplantation. Sequencing was performed with immunoSEQ multiplex PCR; in TCRdb, only in-frame clones are kept and a portion is missing. Among almost 20,000 clones listed, roughly 86% were seen once. The sample here was PBMCs, taken approximately 33 weeks after intestinal transplant. The receptor set was obtained from a human patient who received an intestinal transplant, so some T cells may come from the graft donor.

The CDR3 DNA reads TGTGCCAGCAGCCTCCTAGCCGGCGAGCAGTACTTC. Its protein product is CASSLLAGEQYF. This chain uses TRBV7-9 with TRBJ2-7, with D perhaps TRBD2 (5 bases). V lost 5 bases to trimming and J lost 6 bases, with 11 bases between them. Germline CDR1 SEHNR, CDR2 FQNEAQ (reference sequence). The CDR3 extends over 12 amino acids.

The CDR3 region has the DNA TGCGCCAGCAGCCCCCGGTGGGGGGAAGAGACCCAGTACTTC. It yields the protein CASSPRWGEETQYF. V is TRBV4-1 and J is TRBJ2-5, with a tentative D call TRBD2 (6 bases). With 4 bases removed from V and 3 bases from J, the gap between germline ends came to 12 bases. Germline loops: CDR1 MGHRA, CDR2 YSYEKL. CDR3 length: 14 residues.

The V call is TRBV7-9, the J call TRBJ2-1; D possibly uses TRBD1 or TRBD2 (5 bases each). V lost 1 base and J 9 bases, leaving 13 bases between the germline ends. CDR3 length: 14 residues. Germline loops: CDR1 SEHNR, CDR2 FQNEAQ (reference sequence). CDR3 DNA sequence: TGTGCCAGCAGCTTAGTGGGCAGGGAGTCTGAGCAGTTCTTC. Protein: CASSLVGRESEQFF.

This chain connects TRBV27 to TRBJ1-4; no clear D. The CDR3 contains 15 residues. V was pared by 4 bases and J by 5 bases, with 14 bases between. Germline V gives CDR1 MNHEY, CDR2 SMNVEV (reference sequence). CDR3 residues: CASSSLPVTNEKLFF. CDR3 DNA: TGTGCCAGCAGTTCCCTGCCAGTAACAAATGAAAAACTGTTTTTT.

The chain is built from TRBV14 and TRBJ1-4, with D tentatively TRBD1 (5 bases). This CDR3 contains 16 residues. The germline gives CDR1 SGHDN, CDR2 FVKESK. V lost 1 base to trimming and J lost 3 bases, with 12 bases between them. As DNA, the CDR3 is TGTGCCAGCAGCCAAGTTCCGGGACCCCCTAATGAAAAACTGTTTTTT. Amino acids: CASSQVPGPPNEKLFF.

This chain uses TRBV19 with TRBJ1-1, with 8 bases fitting TRBD1. The CDR3 spans 15 residues. V trimming: 5 bases; J trimming: 4 bases; junction bases outside the gene matches: 9. From germline, CDR1 is LNHDA and CDR2 SQIVND (reference sequence). The CDR3 sequence is CASSYSDRALTEAFF. The CDR3 DNA reads as TGTGCCAGTAGTTACTCGGACAGGGCGCTCACTGAAGCTTTCTTT.

The chain recombines TRBV7-2 with TRBJ2-3, with TRBD2 identical over 7 bases. CDR1 is SGHTA, CDR2 FQGNSA, per germline. This CDR3 region has 14 residues. This CDR3 reads CASAWGGGTDTQYF. The DNA of the CDR3 is TGTGCTTCAGCGTGGGGGGGTGGCACAGATACGCAGTATTTT.

This chain connects TRBV18 to TRBJ1-6; D call uncertain. The CDR3 runs to 17 residues. V lost 3 bases, J lost 0 bases, and 12 bases lay in between. CDR1 and CDR2 (germline): KGHSH, LQKENI. CDR3 DNA sequence: TGTGCCAGCTCACCGTGGGGTGGGTCCTCCTATAATTCACCCCTCCACTTT. As protein: CASSPWGGSSYNSPLHF.

The J gene is TRBJ2-7, the V gene TRBV5-1; TRBD2 is a possible D gene (7 bases). The V end was cut by 4 bases, the J end by 2 bases, with 19 bases between. Germline CDR1 and CDR2: SGHRS and YFSETQ. The CDR3 is made up of 16 amino acids. The CDR3 loop is CASSAGGRGPPYEQYF. CDR3 bases: TGCGCCAGCAGCGCCGGAGGGCGGGGGCCCCCCTACGAGCAGTACTTC.

V is TRBV30 and J is TRBJ2-7; D could derive from TRBD1 or TRBD2 (6 bases each). Trimming stripped 0 bases from V and 0 bases from J, with 9 bases between. The CDR3 runs 14 residues. In germline, CDR1 is GTSNPN, CDR2 SVGIG (reference sequence). CDR3 bases: TGTGCCTGGAGTGTAGGGGGGAACTCCTACGAGCAGTACTTC. It yields the protein CAWSVGGNSYEQYF.

As DNA, the CDR3 is TGTGCCAGTAGTGTATACGGGGGGGCCTACAATGAGCAGTTCTTC. Translating it yields CASSVYGGAYNEQFF. V gene TRBV19 combines with J gene TRBJ2-1, with TRBD2 identical over 8 bases. With V trimmed by 5 bases and J by 2 bases, 5 bases remained unmatched. CDR1 is LNHDA, CDR2 SQIVND, per germline (reference sequence). This CDR3 has 15 amino acids. Combining the CDR3 with reference TRBV19 and TRBJ2-1 gives the whole variable domain DGGITQSPKYLFRKEGQNVTLSCEQNLNHDAMYWYRQDPGQGLRLIYYSQIVNDFQKGDIAEGYSVSREKKESFPLTVTSAQKNPTAFYLCASSVYGGAYNEQFFGPGTRLTVL.

The chain recombines TRBV4-1 with TRBJ2-2, with 10 bases identical to TRBD2. The CDR3 has 17 amino acids. Germline trimming cut 0 bases from V and 1 base from J; bases unmatched to any gene: 2. CDR1 is MGHRA, CDR2 YSYEKL, per germline. CDR3 in DNA: TGCGCCAGCAGCCAAGATCGACTAGCGGGGAACACCGGGGAGCTGTTTTTT. Its translation is CASSQDRLAGNTGELFF.

Concerning this clone: An end of the junction does not agree with germline; a read error may underlie this. This chain joins TRBV15 and TRBJ2-7, with D tentatively TRBD1 (6 bases). Germline values: CDR1 LNHNV, CDR2 YYDKDF (reference sequence). This CDR3 region has 13 residues. The CDR3 loop is CATIRGQSYEQYF. The CDR3 DNA reads as TGTGCCACCATCAGAGGACAGTCCTACGAGCAGTACTTC.

The chain combines TRBV5-6 with TRBJ1-2, with D hard to call. The germline CDR1 and CDR2 sequences are SGHDT and YYEEEE. V shed 7 bases and J shed 4 bases, with 23 bases lying between them. CDR3 length: 16 residues. The CDR3 nucleotides read TGTGCCAGCCGATCTGACAATAGTCGAAAGATCTATGGCTACACCTTC. Its translation: CASRSDNSRKIYGYTF.

The chain has TRBV4-1 and TRBJ2-2; D remains unclear. V was shortened by 0 bases and J by 2 bases, with 10 bases between the two germline ends. Germline CDR1 reads MGHRA; CDR2 reads YSYEKL. The CDR3 contains 16 residues. For the CDR3, the DNA is TGCGCCAGCAGCCAAGATGTAGCAGTTAACACCGGGGAGCTGTTTTTT. It specifies CASSQDVAVNTGELFF.

This chain connects TRBV19 to TRBJ1-2; D is ambiguous. V was shortened by 5 bases and J by 4 bases, with 14 bases between the two germline ends. The CDR3 runs to 14 residues. Germline assignment: CDR1 LNHDA and CDR2 SQIVND (reference sequence). The CDR3 nucleotides are TGTGCCAGTAGTGACGACCCACGGATCTATGGCTACACCTTC. Translation gives CASSDDPRIYGYTF.

V gene TRBV10-3 combines with J gene TRBJ1-2; D is undetermined. Germline V gene sequence: CDR1 ENHRY, CDR2 SYGVKD. Trimming pared 0 bases from V and 8 bases from J, leaving 7 bases between. CDR3 length: 12 residues. The CDR3 DNA is TGTGCCATCAGTGAGTCCCTGGAGGGCTACACCTTC. It yields the protein CAISESLEGYTF.

This chain links TRBV25-1 with TRBJ1-2; weak D call: TRBD1 (5 bases). V was shortened by 2 bases and J by 4 bases, with 11 bases between the two germline ends. The CDR3 spans 14 residues. Germline CDR1 is MGHDK and CDR2 is SYGVNS. This CDR3 is CASSEQGRGYGYTF. The CDR3 bases are TGTGCCAGCAGTGAACAGGGACGAGGCTATGGCTACACCTTC.

This clone was observed a single time. This rearrangement joins TRBV18 to TRBJ1-1; unclear D gene. CDR3 length: 14 residues. Germline CDR1 reads KGHSH; CDR2 reads LQKENI. V was cut by 1 base and J by 3 bases, with 9 bases left in between. The DNA of the CDR3 is TGTGCCAGCTCACCACTTAGGCTAGACACTGAAGCTTTCTTT. Its protein is CASSPLRLDTEAFF.

This sequence joins TRBV4-1 and TRBJ2-3; 12 bases fit TRBD2. Per the germline V gene, CDR1 is MGHRA and CDR2 is YSYEKL. The CDR3 is made up of 19 amino acids. With V trimmed by 4 bases and J by 1 base, 12 bases remained unmatched. CDR3 region: CASSLRATSGGSGTDTQYF. CDR3 nucleotides: TGCGCCAGCAGCCTCAGAGCTACTAGCGGGGGGAGTGGCACAGATACGCAGTATTTT.

The chain combines TRBV10-1 with TRBJ1-1, with D maybe TRBD1 (5 bases). Germline CDR1 and CDR2: WNHNN and SYGVQD (reference sequence). The CDR3 has 17 residues. V was trimmed by 3 bases and J by 0 bases, leaving 17 bases between them. The CDR3 DNA follows: TGCGCCAGCAGTGAACGCCGGTCGGGGGTTATGAACACTGAAGCTTTCTTT. This sequence encodes CASSERRSGVMNTEAFF.

This clone is a singleton in its sample. The genes are TRBV4-2 and TRBJ2-2; 8 bases align to TRBD2. The CDR3 extends over 15 amino acids. Trimming removed 1 base from V and 5 bases from J; junction bases left unmatched: 3. Looked up from germline, CDR1 is LGHNA and CDR2 is YNFKEQ. CDR3 nucleotides: TGTGCCAGCAGCCAAGCGGGGGGGCAAACCGGGGAGCTGTTTTTT. Translation gives CASSQAGGQTGELFF.

V and J are TRBV27 and TRBJ2-3, with D hard to call. V dropped 1 base and J dropped 2 bases, with 7 bases sitting between them. Germline V gene sequence: CDR1 MNHEY, CDR2 SMNVEV (reference sequence). This CDR3 region has 14 residues. The DNA of the CDR3 is TGTGCCAGCAGTTTATTACGTGTCACAGATACGCAGTATTTT. Amino acids: CASSLLRVTDTQYF.

Only one count was recorded for this clone. The chain combines TRBV19 with TRBJ1-2, with TRBD1 as a possible D gene (6 bases). The germline V gene has CDR1 LNHDA and CDR2 SQIVND (reference sequence). This CDR3 contains 12 residues. V was shortened by 10 bases and J by 8 bases, with 17 bases between the two germline ends. In DNA, the CDR3 is TGTGCCACGCCCACAGGGAAGGGCGGCTACACCTTC. Residues: CATPTGKGGYTF.

This clone was counted only a few times. The V gene is TRBV23-1, the J gene TRBJ1-2; the D is unclear. TRBV23-1 is marked as an open reading frame, function uncertain. The V end was cut by 1 base, the J end by 4 bases, with 22 bases between. This CDR3 is 18 amino acids long. This chain's CDR3 is CASSQLRAGAYSAYGYTF. Here the CDR3 DNA reads TGCGCCAGCAGTCAATTGAGGGCCGGCGCGTACTCGGCCTATGGCTACACCTTC.

This clone was observed a handful of times. One base separates it from a far larger clone, so it is likely a read error. CDR3 in amino acids: CASSLFRGDKRPEAFF. The CDR3 DNA reads TGTGCCAGCAGCTTGTTCCGGGGCGACAAGAGGCCTGAAGCTTTCTTT. This rearrangement joins TRBV5-4 to TRBJ1-1; D might be TRBD1 (5 bases). This CDR3 spans 16 amino acids. V lost 1 base and J 6 bases, leaving 19 bases between the germline ends. Germline CDR1 reads SGHNT; CDR2 reads YYREEE (reference sequence).

This clone was picked up a small number of times. The rearrangement links TRBV12-1 to TRBJ1-2; TRBD1 is taken as the D call from the table, unchecked against the DNA. TRBV12-1 is marked as a pseudogene. This CDR3 comprises 14 residues. The CDR3 DNA follows: TGTGCCAGCAGCCTAGCCGGGACAGGCGAGGGCTACACCTTC. It encodes CASSLAGTGEGYTF.

The genes are TRBV5-1 and TRBJ2-5; D uncertain. The germline V gene has CDR1 SGHRS and CDR2 YFSETQ. This CDR3 region has 14 residues. Trimming took 0 bases from V and 4 from J, leaving 10 bases between them. CDR3 sequence (DNA): TGCGCCAGCAGCTTGGGTCAAGCCTCAGAGACCCAGTACTTC. Protein: CASSLGQASETQYF.

The gene calls are TRBV18 and TRBJ1-4; TRBD1 aligns across 11 bases. Per germline, CDR1 KGHSH and CDR2 LQKENI. Losses at the gene ends were 1 base for V and 7 bases for J; bases not matched to a gene: 5. The CDR3 loop spans 16 amino acids. The CDR3 region is CASSPRPGQGGEKLFF. CDR3 coding DNA: TGTGCCAGCTCACCACGTCCGGGACAGGGGGGTGAAAAACTGTTTTTT.

The V gene is TRBV2, the J gene TRBJ1-5, with 8 bases identical to TRBD1. The ends lost 7 bases at V and 3 bases at J; junction bases unmatched: 5. The germline V gene has CDR1 SNHLY and CDR2 FYNNEI. This CDR3 is built from 14 residues. In DNA form, the CDR3 reads TGTGCCAGCACCCGGGACAGGTACAATCAGCCCCAGCATTTT. Translating gives CASTRDRYNQPQHF. Full variable domain (remainder filled in from reference TRBV2 and TRBJ1-5): EPEVTQTPSHQVTQMGQEVILRCVPISNHLYFYWYRQILGQKVEFLVSFYNNEISEKSEIFDDQFSVERPDGSNFTLKIRSTKLEDSAMYFCASTRDRYNQPQHFGDGTRLSIL.

The V call is TRBV1, the J call TRBJ1-1; TRBD1, the table's D call, lacks a check against the DNA. TRBV1 is reported as a pseudogene. The CDR3 covers 11 residues. CDR3 amino acids: CTRLDRAEAFF. The CDR3 bases are TGCACCAGGTTAGACAGGGCTGAAGCTTTCTTT.